The 5 T cell receptor beta chains below come from one sample, sequenced in a study of OX40 agonist ivuxolimab in advanced cancers. The table came from immunoSEQ multiplex PCR; TCRdb's copy has only in-frame clones and leaves some out. The data show 52,000 or so clones, 84% seen once. The starting material was CD4+ or CD8+ T cells sorted from blood, obtained in a trial of the OX40 agonist ivuxolimab. These TCRs come from an adult with an advanced solid tumor such as melanoma, head and neck, liver or kidney cancer.

A single count supports this clone. The chain couples TRBV5-6 to TRBJ2-7; D is possibly TRBD1 (5 bases). The CDR3 is 13 amino acids. V was clipped by 0 bases and J by 5 bases, with 9 bases between them. Germline V lookup: CDR1 SGHDT, CDR2 YYEEEE. Here the CDR3 reads CASSLGPGNEQYF. In DNA form, the CDR3 reads TGTGCCAGCAGCTTGGGGCCAGGGAACGAGCAGTACTTC. Combining the CDR3 with reference TRBV5-6 and TRBJ2-7 gives the whole variable domain DAGVTQSPTHLIKTRGQQVTLRCSPKSGHDTVSWYQQALGQGPQFIFQYYEEEERQRGNFPDRFSGHQFPNYSSELNVNALLLGDSALYLCASSLGPGNEQYFGPGTRLTVT.

The J gene is TRBJ2-7, the V gene TRBV11-2; TRBD2 aligns across 8 bases. CDR3 length: 13 residues. Trimming took 5 bases from V and 7 from J; bases not matched to a gene: 7. Germline CDR1 is SGHAT and CDR2 is FQNNGV. CDR3 protein: CASSPVVAGEQYF. Written as DNA, the CDR3 is TGTGCCAGCAGCCCCGTGGTAGCGGGGGAGCAGTACTTC.

This chain connects TRBV18 to TRBJ2-6, with 7 bases lining up with TRBD1. The CDR3 covers 18 residues. Germline CDR1 and CDR2: KGHSH and LQKENI. The junction had 5 bases not matched to a gene; V was cut back by 0 bases and J by 0 bases. DNA for the CDR3: TGTGCCAGCTCACCACCCCCGACAGGGCCCTCTGGGGCCAACGTCCTGACTTTC. Translation gives CASSPPPTGPSGANVLTF.

The rearrangement links TRBV7-9 to TRBJ2-1, with D possibly matching TRBD2 (6 bases). The germline V gene has CDR1 SEHNR and CDR2 FQNEAQ (reference sequence). V dropped 5 bases and J dropped 0 bases, with 14 bases sitting between them. The CDR3 runs 16 residues. The CDR3 DNA reads as TGTGCCAGCAGCCCCCCCCTAGCGTACTCCTACAATGAGCAGTTCTTC. Protein product: CASSPPLAYSYNEQFF.

The rearrangement links TRBV7-6 to TRBJ2-7, with 7 bases matching TRBD2. V lost 1 base, J lost 0 bases, and 3 bases stayed unmatched. From germline, CDR1 is SGHVS and CDR2 FNYEAQ. CDR3 length: 15 residues. In DNA form, the CDR3 reads TGTGCCAGCAGCTTAGAAGGGACTACCTCCTACGAGCAGTACTTC. Its translation is CASSLEGTTSYEQYF. Combining the CDR3 with reference TRBV7-6 and TRBJ2-7 gives the whole variable domain GAGVSQSPRYKVTKRGQDVALRCDPISGHVSLYWYRQALGQGPEFLTYFNYEAQQDKSGLPNDRFSAERPEGSISTLTIQRTEQRDSAMYRCASSLEGTTSYEQYFGPGTRLTVT.